This T cell receptor (beta chain) was sequenced in a study of blood T cell repertoires in COVID-19. About the research overall: Spain, Italy and the United States supplied samples that represented acute and convalescent COVID-19.

Assay: immunoSEQ multiplex PCR; the TCRdb copy retains only in-frame clones and omits some. Of roughly 350,000 clones in the sample, about nine tenths were seen once. This CDR3 has 14 residues. The V end was cut by 1 base, the J end by 1 base, with 7 bases between. CDR1 and CDR2 (germline): LGHDT, YNNKEL (reference sequence). Patients at the Seattle site were enrolled during active infection and followed longitudinally. This clone is a singleton in its sample. The sequenced sample consisted of peripheral blood. The receptor comes from a woman between 50 and 59 years old with COVID-19, enrolled during active disease. The genes are TRBV3-1 (or the pseudogene TRBV3-2) and TRBJ1-1; the D is unclear. CDR3 DNA: TGTGCCAGCAGCCAAGGGCACAGGAACACTGAAGCTTTCTTT. This gives the protein CASSQGHRNTEAFF.